Below are 10 T cell receptor beta chains sequenced from a single sample in a study of Ad26.COV2.S vaccination and SARS-CoV-2 variants. Treatment of the sample: 15 to 20 received Ad26.COV2.S at low or high dose, single or two shots; about 5 received placebo; per-sample allocation not given. Day 63 following the first vaccine or placebo injection was when the samples were taken. Generated by immunoSEQ multiplex PCR, the TCRdb table keeps only in-frame clones and is missing some. The top ten clones hold 2.5% to 3.5% of a sample with about 350,000 clones, roughly 84% of them seen once. Sequenced material: peripheral blood, taken in a trial of Ad26.COV2.S vaccine versus placebo. The receptors were gathered from a person aged 18-60 years who received the Ad26.COV2.S COVID-19 vaccine or a placebo.

There are a few counts of this clone. CDR3 coding DNA: TGTGCCAGCTTCTCGGGGGGGGCGGACATTCAGTACTTC. Protein product: CASFSGGADIQYF. The chain links TRBV6-5 to TRBJ2-4; 8 bases are shared with TRBD2. The CDR3 sequence is 13 residues long. V lost 8 bases to trimming and J lost 8 bases; unmatched junction nucleotides: 8. The germline V gene encodes CDR1 MNHEY and CDR2 SVGAGI.

There are many counts of this clone. In the same sample, other DNA sequences code for this CDR3. This chain connects TRBV6-5 to TRBJ1-2, with a tentative D call TRBD1 (6 bases). The CDR3 has 13 amino acids. V gave up 2 bases and J gave up 2 bases, with 6 bases separating them. Germline CDR1 reads MNHEY; CDR2 reads SVGAGI. CDR3 nucleotide sequence: TGTGCCAGCAGTTACGGACAGAACTATGGCTACACCTTC. Protein: CASSYGQNYGYTF.

The chain is built from TRBV15 and TRBJ1-2; D is unresolved. Trimming took 0 bases from V and 6 from J, leaving 5 bases between them. CDR3 length equals 12 residues. Germline V CDR1 and CDR2: LNHNV, YYDKDF (reference sequence). CDR3 nucleotides: TGTGCCACCAGCAGAGATCGGGATGGCTACACCTTC. The encoded protein is CATSRDRDGYTF.

The V call is TRBV5-1, the J call TRBJ2-3, with D perhaps assigned TRBD1 or TRBD2 (5 bases each). Trimming took 5 bases from V and 0 from J, leaving 19 bases between them. CDR1 SGHRS and CDR2 YFSETQ come from the germline V gene. This CDR3 contains 17 residues. The CDR3 DNA follows: TGCGCCAGCAGTTCCGGCCCCCAGGGACGGAGCACAGATACGCAGTATTTT. Amino acids: CASSSGPQGRSTDTQYF. Using reference TRBV5-1 and TRBJ2-3 for the parts outside the CDR3, the full variable domain is KAGVTQTPRYLIKTRGQQVTLSCSPISGHRSVSWYQQTPGQGLQFLFEYFSETQRNKGNFPGRFSGRQFSNSRSEMNVSTLELGDSALYLCASSSGPQGRSTDTQYFGPGTRLTVL.

This chain joins TRBV18 and TRBJ2-5; D possibly corresponds to TRBD1 (5 bases). The length of the CDR3 is 16 residues. In germline, CDR1 is KGHSH, CDR2 LQKENI. The V end was cut by 1 base, the J end by 3 bases, with 15 bases between. The CDR3 here is CASSPLAGSFKETQYF. CDR3 sequence (DNA): TGTGCCAGCTCACCACTAGCAGGGTCCTTTAAAGAGACCCAGTACTTC.

V gene TRBV19 combines with J gene TRBJ2-3; D not certain. CDR1 and CDR2 from the germline V gene are LNHDA and SQIVND (reference sequence). V lost 1 base and J lost 4, with 9 bases in between. The CDR3 consists of 14 residues. CDR3 loop: CASSIGHSSDTQYF. Written as DNA, the CDR3 is TGTGCCAGTAGTATAGGTCACAGTTCAGATACGCAGTATTTT.

This clone appeared once. Here the CDR3 DNA reads TGTGCCAGCAGTGTAGGCTTTACTAGCACAGATACGCAGTATTTT. Protein: CASSVGFTSTDTQYF. The rearrangement uses TRBV2 and TRBJ2-3, with D unclear. V dropped 4 bases and J dropped 0 bases, with 11 bases sitting between them. This CDR3 comprises 15 residues. CDR1 and CDR2 from the germline V gene are SNHLY and FYNNEI.

The V and J genes are TRBV18 and TRBJ2-7; tentative D call: TRBD2 (6 bases). The CDR3 consists of 16 residues. Germline CDR1 KGHSH, CDR2 LQKENI. V was pared by 3 bases and J by 0 bases, with 15 bases between. The CDR3 region is CASSPRGGYSSYEQYF. For the CDR3, the DNA is TGTGCCAGCTCACCCAGAGGAGGGTATAGCTCCTACGAGCAGTACTTC.

The gene calls are TRBV21-1 and TRBJ1-1. TRBV21-1 is shown as a pseudogene. The length of the CDR3 is 12 residues. The CDR3 coding sequence is TGTGCCAGCACTCTAGGGAACACTGAAGCTTTCTTT. This gives the protein CASTLGNTEAFF.

In this sample, this clone turned up once. This chain joins TRBV7-9 and TRBJ1-5; D ambiguous. The CDR3 covers 14 residues. The germline V and J ends were trimmed by 4 bases and 0 bases, with 7 bases remaining between them. The germline gives CDR1 SEHNR, CDR2 FQNEAQ (reference sequence). The chain's CDR3 is CASSWVYSNQPQHF. The DNA of the CDR3 is TGTGCCAGCAGCTGGGTGTATAGCAATCAGCCCCAGCATTTT.